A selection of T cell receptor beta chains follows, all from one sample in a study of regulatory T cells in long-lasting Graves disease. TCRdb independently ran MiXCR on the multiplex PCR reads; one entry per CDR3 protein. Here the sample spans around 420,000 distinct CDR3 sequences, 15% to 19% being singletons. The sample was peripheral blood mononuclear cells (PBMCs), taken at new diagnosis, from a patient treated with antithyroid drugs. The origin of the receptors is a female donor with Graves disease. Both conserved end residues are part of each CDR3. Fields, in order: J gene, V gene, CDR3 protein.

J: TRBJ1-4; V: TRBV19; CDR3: CASSQNRGANEKLFF
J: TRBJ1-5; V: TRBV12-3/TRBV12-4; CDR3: CASSFSTHPNQPQHF
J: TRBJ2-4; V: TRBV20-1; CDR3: CSASAAGLAKNIQYF
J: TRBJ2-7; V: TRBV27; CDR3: CASSLSLPAFGQVSEQYF
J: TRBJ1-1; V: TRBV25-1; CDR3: CASSLQGAREAFF
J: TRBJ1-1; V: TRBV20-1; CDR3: CSARRVADTEAFF
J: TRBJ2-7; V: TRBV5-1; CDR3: CASSAPGQTYEQYF
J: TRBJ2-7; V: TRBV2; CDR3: CASRTGQSYEQYF
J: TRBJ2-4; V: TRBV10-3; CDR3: CAISEVQGNIQYF
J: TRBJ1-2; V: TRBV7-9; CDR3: CASSRSGYGYTF
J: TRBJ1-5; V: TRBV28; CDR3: CASSLYLRGADQPQHF
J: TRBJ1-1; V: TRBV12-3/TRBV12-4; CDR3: CASSLDEGYTEAFF
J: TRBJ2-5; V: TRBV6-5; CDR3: CASSYSIISETQYF
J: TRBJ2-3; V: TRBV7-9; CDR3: CASSYLGTSLTSTDTQYF
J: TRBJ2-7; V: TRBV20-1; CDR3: CSARPVDRAPVGEQYF
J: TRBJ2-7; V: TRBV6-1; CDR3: CASIPGVSHSGEQYF
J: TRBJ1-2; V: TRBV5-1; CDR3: CASSLLGGEVGNHGYTF
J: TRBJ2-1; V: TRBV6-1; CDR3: CASSGRTSGRPGDEQFF
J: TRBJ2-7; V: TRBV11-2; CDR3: CASSLRKSFPYYEQYF
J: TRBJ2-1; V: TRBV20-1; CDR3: CSARGGGETNEQFF
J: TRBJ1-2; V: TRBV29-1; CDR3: CSVEDVSRNYGYTF
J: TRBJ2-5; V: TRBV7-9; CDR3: CASSAGLAVQETQYF
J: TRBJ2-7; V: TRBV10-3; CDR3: CATKKREGYEQYF
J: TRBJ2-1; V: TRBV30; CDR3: CASPGTSVEQFF
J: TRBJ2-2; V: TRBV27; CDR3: CASQPTNTGELFF
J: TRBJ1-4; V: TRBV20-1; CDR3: CSAEWDIDEKLFF
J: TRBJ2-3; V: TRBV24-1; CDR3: CATSDPEDRPRTDTQYF
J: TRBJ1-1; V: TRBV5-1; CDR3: CASSLSGSRYTEAFF
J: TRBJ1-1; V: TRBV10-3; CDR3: CAISESSPGQVNTEAFF
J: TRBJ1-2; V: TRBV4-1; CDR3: CASSQGDRGARGYTF
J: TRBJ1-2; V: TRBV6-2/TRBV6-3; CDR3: CASREGGGGYTF
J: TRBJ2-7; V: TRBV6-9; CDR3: CASSYQGQASEQYF
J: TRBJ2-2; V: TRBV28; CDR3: CASSFWYRSTGELFF
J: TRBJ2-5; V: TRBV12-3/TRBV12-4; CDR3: CASTHQRGETQYF
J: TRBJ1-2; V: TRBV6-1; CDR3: CASSPDRRGGYTF
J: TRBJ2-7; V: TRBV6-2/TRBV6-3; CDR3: CASSKSTVDEQYF
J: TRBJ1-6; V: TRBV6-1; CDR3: CASSPVAGGDNSPLHF
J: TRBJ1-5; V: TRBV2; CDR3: CASGDPMGNQPQHF
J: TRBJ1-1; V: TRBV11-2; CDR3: CASSSSWPGGRTEAFF
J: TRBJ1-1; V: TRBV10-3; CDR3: CASKGQGATEAFF
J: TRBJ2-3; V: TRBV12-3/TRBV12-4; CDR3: CASSLAGSEHTQYF
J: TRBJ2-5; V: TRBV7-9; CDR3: CASSLALASRDSRETQYF
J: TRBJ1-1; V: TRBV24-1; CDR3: CATSDSMGRGEAFF
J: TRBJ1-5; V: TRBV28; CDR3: CASRVPSNQPQHF
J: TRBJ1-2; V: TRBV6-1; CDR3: CASSENPGHNSGYTF
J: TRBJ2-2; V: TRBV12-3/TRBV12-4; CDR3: CASPRGATGELFF
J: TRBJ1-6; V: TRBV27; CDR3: CASSPSLRQGKPPNSPLHF
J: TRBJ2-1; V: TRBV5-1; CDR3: CASSFFGQGLNEQFF
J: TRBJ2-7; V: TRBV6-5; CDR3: CASSYGAGSNYEQYF
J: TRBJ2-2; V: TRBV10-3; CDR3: CAINPGHQTSGRSGELFF
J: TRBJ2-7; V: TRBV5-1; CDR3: CASTSGAYPYEQYF
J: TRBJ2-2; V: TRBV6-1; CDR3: CASRTNSLAGGELFF
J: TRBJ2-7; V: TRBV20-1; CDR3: CSARDRSPTDAYEQYF
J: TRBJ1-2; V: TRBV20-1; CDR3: CSVPGGDGYTF
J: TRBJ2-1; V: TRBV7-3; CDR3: CASSLSSLKGMRNEQFF
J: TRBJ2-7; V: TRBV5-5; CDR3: CASSGQSSGWQYF
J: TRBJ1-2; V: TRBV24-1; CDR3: CATSVDPNYGYTF
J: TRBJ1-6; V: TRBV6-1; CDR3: CASRRLFGGSGGSNSPLHF